The T cell receptor (beta chain) described here comes from a study of blood T cell repertoires in COVID-19. Methods used by the authors: Reference gene primer amplification in the assay estimated nucleated cell counts. Some clones are missing from TCRdb's copy, which holds only in-frame ones; the method was immunoSEQ multiplex PCR. From that table come the V and J calls and clone size; the DNA was used to work out D and trimming. The sample lists fewer than 250,000 clones; under 90% were seen once. Germline V gene lookup returns CDR1 SNHLY and CDR2 FYNNEI. The CDR3 runs to 15 residues. Between the trimmed V and J ends, which lost 6 bases and 4 bases, there was a span of 18 bases. Individuals drawn from around 24 US areas were about 18 to 100 years old.

The chain combines TRBV2 with TRBJ2-5, with D maybe TRBD1 (5 bases). The sample comprised PBMCs or T cells enriched from blood (not recorded which). This TCR derives from a woman aged 40 to 55 who had been exposed to COVID-19. The CDR3 loop reads CASSPTAGSGETQYF. The CDR3 DNA reads as TGTGCCAGCAGCCCAACCGCAGGGTCGGGAGAGACCCAGTACTTC.